This record covers a single TCR beta chain. There is no known antigen for this receptor. No qualities accompany the bases; no much larger clone lies one base away. The cohort was made up of approximately 670 healthy bone marrow donors. At the time of sampling, all cohort members were nominally healthy, though unrecorded immune exposures were likely present. The donor tested CMV seronegative and was one of the 352 seronegative cohort members. Every donor gave a peripheral blood sample, and the peripheral blood mononuclear cells from that sample were used for TCR beta sequencing. The Qiagen DNeasy Blood Extraction Kit was used to extract genomic DNA from the blood cell samples. These data originate in a study of cytomegalovirus exposure and HLA in healthy donors (dated by TCRdb to 2016 to 2017). In the study overall: An earlier analysis of 550 to 700 of the donors reported roughly 300 Gb of sequence data and some 120 million unique TCR beta sequences from about 179 million T cells. An early release covering approximately 600 HLA-typed donors comprised approximately 300 gigabases of sequencing data and around 80 million unique TCR sequences. Of the roughly 420 genotyped donors, 81% were placed in the genetic ancestry cluster associated with self-reported Caucasian donors. The aim of the study was to test whether cataloging public T cell receptors could identify signatures of past pathogen exposure. The T cell repertoires of 550 to 850 subjects were profiled by immunosequencing and related to cytomegalovirus serostatus. Along with the approximately 650-subject first cohort, a separate validation cohort of roughly 110 different subjects was used. To predict cytomegalovirus infection status, the study combined high-throughput TCR immunosequencing, statistical association of individual TCRs with disease status, and machine learning. A later analysis re-analyzed previously published TCR beta repertoires from 666 donors and added high-resolution HLA genotyping to study TCR occurrence patterns. Rather than using new phenotypic data, the later analysis identified candidate immune exposures from TCR beta sequences and from how often those sequences occurred across donors. An earlier analysis of approximately 630 of the donors applied high-throughput TCR beta sequencing to assess whether each TCR beta V gene segment acted as functional or pseudogenic. Donor age, sex, ethnicity and CMV serostatus were compiled alongside the repertoire data. In a later genetic analysis, genome-wide SNP genotypes for about 65% of the 666 donors were used, and that subset was treated as a discovery cohort. Every discovery cohort repertoire had been produced on one sequencing platform. Class I and class II HLA loci were covered by the typing at four-digit resolution. The number of donors typed differed by locus, with roughly 629-640 for A, B, C, DRB1 and DQB1, approximately 500 for DQA1, about 610 for DPA1, and roughly 450 for DPB1. Roughly five DR-DQ haplotypes were treated as single units for association and clustering because of strong linkage in the cohort. Among almost 400 genotyped donors of the cohort, an average of around 240,000 unique TCR beta nucleotide sequences were sequenced per donor, roughly 18% of them non-productive.

Summary of the overall study and its limitations: This cohort had only TCR beta chains sequenced, and the lack of alpha or paired-chain data limited which features could be detected. Compared with equally common non-associated chains, HLA-associated TCR beta chains in a later analysis were more clonally expanded and had lower generation probabilities. According to a later analysis, TCR association rates differed among HLA loci, with DRB1 alleles showing the most associated TCRs and HLA-C alleles showing the fewest. An association between a missense DCLRE1C variant and V-gene and J-gene trimming of TCR beta chains was found in a later genetic analysis and replicated in an independent cohort. According to the authors, the approach could potentially be generalized to other disease states and immunological phenotypes. Because HLA typing was missing for some donors at each locus, association tests included only the typed subset. In an earlier analysis of some 500 of the donors, most TCR beta V segments appeared in productive rearrangements about 87% or about 30% of the time, broadly matching IMGT annotations. A cluster of highly shared sequence variants was judged likely to be a technical artifact of the sequencing pipeline. For the cohort, immune exposure information was limited to CMV serostatus. According to a later analysis, most CMV-associated TCR beta chains appeared to be HLA-restricted, and the HLA associations seemed to be driven largely by CMV exposure. In vitro tests confirmed that a few of the cytomegalovirus-associated TCR beta chains recognize cytomegalovirus antigens. Because counts were too low, more than 15 rarely observed V segments, including chromosome 9 orphons, were excluded from the earlier analysis of 587 of the donors. A later analysis reported that several top co-occurrence clusters appeared linked to parvovirus B19, influenza, CMV and Epstein-Barr virus. The 87-base-pair reads could not distinguish some IMGT-functional V segments, including TRBV6-2 and TRBV6-3, so those segments were excluded. A later analysis associated around 16,000 TCR beta sequences with specific HLA alleles at a false discovery rate of 0.05. A further reported finding was that TCR beta sequences accurately predicted the HLA-A and HLA-B alleles for most subjects in the first cohort. Most TCR sequences were observed very rarely across donors, whereas some public TCRs were present in many individuals. A later genetic analysis reported fewer N-insertions in productive TCRs among donors in an Asian-associated ancestry cluster than the roughly 620-donor mean. Assigning TCR associations to individual alleles was difficult when HLA alleles, especially DR and DQ, strongly co-occurred. Cytomegalovirus status was reported to be diagnosed by the classifier with high specificity and sensitivity in both the original and validation cohorts. Presence/absence analyses assumed roughly uniform sequencing depth across donors, an assumption that may not hold. Correlated functional status among segregating V segments might reflect linkage disequilibrium, but an unknown experimental factor could not be ruled out. In the study, approximately 160 TCR beta chains were listed as associated with cytomegalovirus.

Library creation used the immunoSEQ multiplex PCR assay. For the multiplex PCR, a mixture combining 60 forward primers for TCR Vbeta segments and 13 reverse primers for TCR Jbeta segments was used. The CDR3 region of rearranged TCR beta genes was amplified from genomic DNA by a multiplex PCR assay. On the Illumina HiSeq System, the amplified TCR beta libraries were sequenced as 87-base-pair reads. Concerning the study's data processing: A later analysis tallied about 77 million unique TCR beta chains across the 640 or so repertoires, and about 10 million of those chains were shared by two or more donors. Raw reads were error-corrected and collapsed into unique sequences by a nearest-neighbor algorithm in which closely related sequences were merged to remove PCR and sequencing errors. CDR3 sequences were aligned to IMGT reference sequences to assign V, D and J gene segments. Each retained sequence needed at least a six-nucleotide match to both a V gene segment and a J gene segment. Rearrangements were classified as productive when the CDR3 lacked stop codons and remained in frame with V and J, and all other rearrangements were classified as non-productive. Following IMGT convention, CDR3 was defined as the stretch from the second conserved V-encoded cysteine to the conserved J-encoded phenylalanine. The earlier analysis of roughly 590 of the donors excluded sequences that lacked an unambiguous match to a single V gene segment. In an earlier analysis of 587 of the donors, V segments were called functional above 56.7% productive rearrangements and were called segregating when the between-donor standard deviation exceeded 5%. To diagnose cytomegalovirus status from the catalog of TCR beta chain sequences, a statistical classification framework was built. A later analysis assigned V and J genes by comparing TCR nucleotide sequences with IMGT/GENE-DB human TR gene sequences. The TCRdist pipeline was used in a later analysis to assign CDR3 sequences and most-parsimonious VDJ recombination scenarios. In a later analysis, every TCR beta chain was defined by the combination of its CDR3 amino acid sequence and its V-gene family, and reads without a unique V-gene family were dropped. To address suspected cross-contamination and a sequencing artifact, a later analysis removed 592 highly shared, low-generation-probability nucleotide sequences. In a later analysis, a clonal expansion index for each public chain was calculated from normalized within-repertoire ranks of inferred template counts. A later analysis computed generation probabilities with a VDJ recombination model fitted to out-of-frame rearrangements, and checked the results against IGoR. A later analysis scored TCR-TCR, TCR-HLA and TCR-CMV co-occurrence with hypergeometric tests, applying a repertoire-size bias correction to TCR pairs. In a later analysis, false discovery rates were estimated by permuting HLA or CMV assignments 20 times. A later analysis grouped co-occurring TCRs with DBSCAN, adding TCRdist sequence similarity when clustering within HLA-allele-positive subsets. Co-occurrence clustering excluded repertoires with fewer than 30,000 or more than 120,000 public chains, plus five with anomalous nucleotide sharing. TCRdb took over this immuneACCESS table, retaining in-frame rearrangements with V and J assigned. Such tables are incomplete; in checked studies, under half of the missing clones stem from an unresolved V gene, and the remainder is unexplained. V and J calls and clone size come straight from that table; D and trimming were deduced from the DNA. This sample holds 160,000 or so clones; less than 85% were observed only once. The top ten constitute around 5.7% of the sample.

Counted from cysteine to phenylalanine, this CDR3 has 14 amino acids. Only the CDR3 part of the read is kept: 42 bases, read in frame from the first base. Unmatched junction bases come to 4, with V trimmed by 5 bases and J by 4 bases. The CDR1 and CDR2 encoded by the germline V gene (reference sequence) are LNHDA and SQIVND. The clonotype originates from a man aged 35 to 55 in good health and CMV-seronegative. Source material: PBMCs. Rearrangement joined TRBV19 to TRBJ2-1, with TRBD1 matching 8 junction bases. The CDR3 protein sequence reads: CASSPDRGYNEQFF. The DNA is TGTGCCAGTAGTCCTGACAGGGGATACAATGAGCAGTTCTTC.